These T cell receptor beta chains were read from a single sample in a study of blood T cell repertoires in COVID-19. TCRdb's copy holds only in-frame clones and misses some; the assay was immunoSEQ multiplex PCR. The sample has a few hundred thousand clones; about 92% are singletons. Sequencing was performed on PBMCs or T cells enriched from blood (not recorded which). These receptors were collected from a woman aged 25-40 years who had recovered from COVID-19. The CDR3 runs from the conserved cysteine through the conserved F or W. Fields, in order: CDR3 protein, CDR3 DNA, D gene, clone size, J gene, V gene. D genes are given only for firm matches. Clone size appears in some rows only: once, few, many, or a class for an expanded clone.

CAGPGLAGGGADTQYF	TGCGCCGGACCGGGACTAGCGGGGGGCGGGGCAGATACGCAGTATTTT	TRBD2	.	TRBJ2-3	TRBV10-1
CASSAYRPNTEAFF	TGTGCCAGCAGCGCCTACAGGCCGAACACTGAAGCTTTCTTT	.	.	TRBJ1-1	TRBV9
CASSPGGSRDTQYF	TGTGCCAGCAGTCCAGGGGGTTCAAGAGATACGCAGTATTTT	TRBD1	.	TRBJ2-3	TRBV28
CASSLGSNQPQHF	TGTGCCAGCAGTTTGGGCAGCAATCAGCCCCAGCATTTT	.	.	TRBJ1-5	TRBV12-3/TRBV12-4
CASSVGQGNSGNTIYF	TGTGCCAGCAGCGTGGGACAGGGGAACTCTGGAAACACCATATATTTT	TRBD1	.	TRBJ1-3	TRBV7-2
CASSDGGTSGSYEQYF	TGTGCCAGCAGCGACGGAGGGACTAGCGGCTCCTACGAGCAGTACTTC	TRBD2	.	TRBJ2-7	TRBV9
CASRAGDQPQHF	TGTGCCAGCAGGGCAGGGGATCAGCCCCAGCATTTT	.	.	TRBJ1-5	TRBV27
CATSRDWGGGNTIYF	TGTGCCACCAGCAGAGATTGGGGAGGTGGAAACACCATATATTTT	.	once	TRBJ1-3	TRBV15
CASSFGGAEKLFF	TGTGCCAGCAGCTTCGGCGGGGCTGAAAAACTGTTTTTT	.	.	TRBJ1-4	TRBV7-2
CASSFDRANYGYTF	TGTGCCAGCAGTTTTGACAGGGCTAACTATGGCTACACCTTC	TRBD1	once	TRBJ1-2	TRBV28
CASSQGETGITEAFF	TGCGCCAGCAGCCAGGGTGAAACAGGGATCACTGAAGCTTTCTTT	.	.	TRBJ1-1	TRBV4-1
CASSQEGQGTYEQYF	TGCGCCAGCAGCCAAGAGGGACAGGGAACCTACGAGCAGTACTTC	TRBD1	.	TRBJ2-7	TRBV4-1
CASSYSAGPGTDTQYF	TGTGCCAGCAGTTACTCCGCGGGACCCGGCACAGATACGCAGTATTTT	.	.	TRBJ2-3	TRBV6-5
CASSWGRETQYF	TGTGCCAGCAGCTGGGGCAGAGAGACCCAGTACTTC	.	.	TRBJ2-5	TRBV7-9
CASSTRGTGVNTEAFF	TGTGCCAGCAGCACACGAGGGACAGGGGTGAACACTGAAGCTTTCTTT	TRBD1	.	TRBJ1-1	TRBV6-2/TRBV6-3
CASSHRGVSNQPQHF	TGTGCCAGCAGCCACAGGGGCGTGAGCAATCAGCCCCAGCATTTT	.	.	TRBJ1-5	TRBV3-1/TRBV3-2
CASSHGGLNEKLFF	TGTGCCAGCAGCCACGGGGGGCTTAATGAAAAACTGTTTTTT	.	.	TRBJ1-4	TRBV6-5
CASSSDTTYEQYF	TGCGCCAGCAGCTCAGACACCACCTACGAGCAGTACTTC	.	.	TRBJ2-7	TRBV4-3
CASSRGGPPGNTIYF	TGTGCCAGTAGTAGAGGGGGTCCCCCTGGAAACACCATATATTTT	.	.	TRBJ1-3	TRBV19
CASSLGVAGVGGETQYF	TGTGCCAGCAGCTTAGGGGTAGCGGGAGTAGGTGGAGAGACCCAGTACTTC	TRBD2	.	TRBJ2-5	TRBV11-2
CAISADRGLTEAFF	TGTGCCATCAGCGCGGACAGGGGGCTCACTGAAGCTTTCTTT	TRBD1	.	TRBJ1-1	TRBV10-3
CAITGSGLAGGPGTGELFF	TGTGCCATCACAGGTTCGGGACTAGCGGGAGGGCCGGGCACCGGGGAGCTGTTTTTT	TRBD2	.	TRBJ2-2	TRBV10-3
CASSYGTSGENEQFF	TGTGCCAGCAGTTACGGGACTAGCGGGGAAAATGAGCAGTTCTTC	TRBD2	.	TRBJ2-1	TRBV6-5
CASRSLAGGSYNEQFF	TGTGCCAGCAGATCGCTAGCGGGGGGCTCCTACAATGAGCAGTTCTTC	TRBD2	.	TRBJ2-1	TRBV28
CASSWNRGTNEKLFF	TGTGCCAGCAGTTGGAACAGGGGGACTAATGAAAAACTGTTTTTT	TRBD1	once	TRBJ1-4	TRBV2
CASSLLTSGNTDTQYF	TGTGCCAGCAGCCTCTTGACTAGCGGGAACACAGATACGCAGTATTTT	TRBD2	once	TRBJ2-3	TRBV5-6
CASKLHPGGYTEAFF	TGTGCCAGCAAATTACACCCGGGGGGATATACTGAAGCTTTCTTT	.	.	TRBJ1-1	TRBV7-2
CASSYSTAHSTAGNTIYF	TGTGCCAGCAGTTACTCGACAGCCCACTCAACCGCTGGAAACACCATATATTTT	.	.	TRBJ1-3	TRBV6-2/TRBV6-3
CASRARTGTVYQPQHF	TGTGCCAGTAGGGCCAGAACCGGGACAGTATACCAGCCCCAGCATTTT	TRBD1	.	TRBJ1-5	TRBV19
CASSYIGRGRPGLFF	TGTGCCAGCAGTTACATAGGGAGGGGACGACCTGGGCTGTTTTTT	.	.	TRBJ1-4	TRBV6-2/TRBV6-3
CASTLGQGYQETQYF	TGTGCCAGCACCCTGGGACAGGGATACCAAGAGACCCAGTACTTC	TRBD1	.	TRBJ2-5	TRBV25-1
CASSTRPAGEQYF	TGTGCCAGCAGTACCCGCCCGGCGGGCGAGCAGTACTTC	.	.	TRBJ2-7	TRBV6-5
CASSLQGASNTEAFF	TGTGCCAGCAGCTTACAGGGGGCGTCGAACACTGAAGCTTTCTTT	TRBD1	once	TRBJ1-1	TRBV11-3
CASGLAGNTEAFF	TGTGCCAGCGGCTTAGCTGGGAACACTGAAGCTTTCTTT	.	.	TRBJ1-1	TRBV27
CASSRQGATGELFF	TGTGCCAGCAGTAGACAGGGGGCCACCGGGGAGCTGTTTTTT	TRBD1	.	TRBJ2-2	TRBV6-2/TRBV6-3
CATREGPGEKLFF	TGTGCCACCAGGGAGGGACCAGGCGAAAAACTGTTTTTT	.	.	TRBJ1-4	TRBV19
CASRQGFSTDTQYF	TGTGCCAGCAGACAGGGATTTAGCACAGATACGCAGTATTTT	.	.	TRBJ2-3	TRBV6-5
CSVHKRLAESYEQYF	TGCAGCGTTCATAAGCGACTAGCGGAATCCTACGAGCAGTACTTC	TRBD2	.	TRBJ2-7	TRBV29-1
CASSHRQGPYGYTF	TGTGCCAGCAGCCACAGACAGGGCCCCTATGGCTACACCTTC	TRBD1	.	TRBJ1-2	TRBV5-4
CASSRDSSYGYTF	TGTGCCAGCAGTCGGGACAGCTCCTATGGCTACACCTTC	TRBD1	few	TRBJ1-2	TRBV12-3/TRBV12-4
CASSYFSAGEGQFF	TGTGCCAGCAGCTATTTTAGCGCTGGGGAAGGGCAGTTCTTC	.	.	TRBJ2-1	TRBV14
CASRSRGESTDTQYF	TGTGCCAGCAGATCCAGGGGCGAGAGCACAGATACGCAGTATTTT	.	.	TRBJ2-3	TRBV28
CASSPVRGTTGELFF	TGTGCCAGCAGTCCGGTTAGGGGGACCACCGGGGAGCTGTTTTTT	.	.	TRBJ2-2	TRBV2
CASSVKKPTYMNTEAFF	TGTGCCAGCAGTGTCAAGAAACCGACATACATGAACACTGAAGCTTTCTTT	.	.	TRBJ1-1	TRBV2
CATSDRGTRTQETQYF	TGTGCCACCAGTGACCGAGGGACTCGAACTCAAGAGACCCAGTACTTC	.	.	TRBJ2-5	TRBV24-1
CSVTGTGKGANYGYTF	TGCAGCGTGACCGGGACAGGGAAGGGGGCTAACTATGGCTACACCTTC	TRBD1	once	TRBJ1-2	TRBV29-1
CASSLEGFSNQPQHF	TGCGCCAGCAGCTTGGAGGGGTTTAGCAATCAGCCCCAGCATTTT	.	.	TRBJ1-5	TRBV5-1
CASRSGGTSYEQYF	TGTGCCAGCAGATCCGGTGGGACATCCTACGAGCAGTACTTC	.	once	TRBJ2-7	TRBV28
CASSQDGLSGGYTF	TGCGCCAGCAGCCAGGACGGACTCAGCGGCGGCTACACCTTC	.	.	TRBJ1-2	TRBV4-3
CAATDTQYF	TGTGCCGCCACTGATACGCAGTATTTT	.	.	TRBJ2-3	TRBV2
CASSFYGGNQPQHF	TGTGCCAGCAGTTTCTATGGAGGGAATCAGCCCCAGCATTTT	.	once	TRBJ1-5	TRBV27
CASWGGSGGTDTQYF	TGTGCCAGCTGGGGGGGTAGCGGGGGCACAGATACGCAGTATTTT	TRBD2	.	TRBJ2-3	TRBV28
CASSYKFGLSSGRRFNEQFF	TGTGCCAGCAGTTACAAGTTTGGCCTTTCTAGCGGGCGGCGGTTCAATGAGCAGTTCTTC	TRBD2	.	TRBJ2-1	TRBV6-2/TRBV6-3
CASSLKPTGQGADQPQHF	TGTGCCAGCAGCTTAAAGCCCACGGGACAGGGGGCGGATCAGCCCCAGCATTTT	TRBD1	.	TRBJ1-5	TRBV7-3
CASADGQGGEQFF	TGTGCCAGCGCCGATGGACAGGGAGGTGAGCAGTTCTTC	TRBD1	.	TRBJ2-1	TRBV25-1
CASSLVGAPYEQYF	TGTGCCAGCAGCTTGGTTGGGGCTCCCTACGAGCAGTACTTC	.	.	TRBJ2-7	TRBV5-6
CATSSGGTDTQYF	TGTGCCACCAGTTCAGGGGGCACAGATACGCAGTATTTT	.	.	TRBJ2-3	TRBV24-1
CASSRLAGNTGELFF	TGTGCCAGCAGTCGACTAGCGGGAAACACCGGGGAGCTGTTTTTT	TRBD2	.	TRBJ2-2	TRBV5-6
CAWSSILGGNYGYTF	TGTGCCTGGAGTAGCATACTTGGGGGGAACTATGGCTACACCTTC	.	.	TRBJ1-2	TRBV30